This T cell receptor beta chain was observed in a study of neoadjuvant anti-PD-1 for oral cavity cancer. General study points: Only a few patients per response group were TCR-analyzed; validation needed.

Using immunoSEQ multiplex PCR, the repertoire was profiled, and TCRdb retains in-frame clones only, with some absent. The repertoire holds some 15,000 clones, with about 73% as singletons. The CDR3 is 13 amino acids. The trim removed 3 bases at V and 4 bases at J, leaving 1 base unmatched. The V gene's germline CDR1 is SGHTA and CDR2 FQGNSA. Time point meaning: after neoadjuvant nivolumab, at surgical resection. Blood cells were analyzed directly, without culture or expansion. For this clone: Its antigen remains unidentified.

This sequence was found in a person aged 35-79 years with oral cavity squamous cell carcinoma. This chain joins TRBV7-2 and TRBJ2-3; TRBD1 matches at 7 bases. Sequencing used PBMCs, obtained after nivolumab (anti-PD-1) treatment. The CDR3 region has the DNA TGTGCCAGCAGCTTCGGACAGGCAGATACGCAGTATTTT. Translated: CASSFGQADTQYF.